Only one count was recorded for the clone carrying this T cell receptor beta chain. Its cognate antigen is unknown. These data are taken from a study of CD8+CD57+ T cells in acquired aplastic anemia. Study at large: DNA from sorted CD4+ and CD8+ cells averaged roughly 3.2 ug. Study-level points and caveats: Patients were compared with controls for CD8+ Simpson's diversity, and no significant difference emerged.

Previously, flow cytometry had revealed CD8+CD57+ cell expansion in the patients chosen for sequencing. The patients, all of them, had severe acquired aplastic anemia. Blood sampling was performed on the patients, and none of them had received therapy by then. Genomic DNA constituted the template upon which TCR beta VDJ and CDR3 profiling was performed. TCRdb reanalysed the reads using MiXCR and keeps one entry per CDR3 protein. The sample records about 120,000 distinct CDR3 sequences, about 40% being singletons. The CDR3 contains 15 residues. Germline CDR1 MNHNS, CDR2 SASEGT. The junction had 9 bases not matched to a gene; V was cut back by 4 bases and J by 10 bases.

The rearrangement uses TRBV6-1 and TRBJ2-1; 11 bases align to TRBD2. The TCR originated in a human donor with aplastic anemia. Sequencing input: sorted CD4+, CD8+, or CD8+CD57+ T cells (not recorded which) from PBMCs. CDR3 in amino acids: CASSGGSGGAREQFF. The CDR3, as DNA: TGTGCCAGCAGTGGAGGTAGCGGGGGGGCGAGAGAGCAGTTCTTC.